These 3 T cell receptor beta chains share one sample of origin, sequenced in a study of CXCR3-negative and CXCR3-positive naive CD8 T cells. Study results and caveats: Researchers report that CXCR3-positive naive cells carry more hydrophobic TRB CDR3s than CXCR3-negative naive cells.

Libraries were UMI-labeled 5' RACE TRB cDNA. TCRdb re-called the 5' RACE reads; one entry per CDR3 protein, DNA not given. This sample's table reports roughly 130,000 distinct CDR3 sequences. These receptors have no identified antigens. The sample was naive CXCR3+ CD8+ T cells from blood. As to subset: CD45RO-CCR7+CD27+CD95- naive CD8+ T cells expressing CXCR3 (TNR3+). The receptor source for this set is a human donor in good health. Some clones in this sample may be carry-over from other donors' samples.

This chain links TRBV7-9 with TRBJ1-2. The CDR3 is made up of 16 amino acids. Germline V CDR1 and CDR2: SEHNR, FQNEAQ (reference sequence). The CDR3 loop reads CASSSRELGLNYGYTF.

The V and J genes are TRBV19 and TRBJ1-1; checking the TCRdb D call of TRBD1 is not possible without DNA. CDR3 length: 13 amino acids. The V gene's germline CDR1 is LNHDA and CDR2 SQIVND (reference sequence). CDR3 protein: CAITNRGNTEAFF.

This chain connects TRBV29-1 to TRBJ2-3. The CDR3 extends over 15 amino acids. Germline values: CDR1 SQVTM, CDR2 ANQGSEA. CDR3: CSVSDQSTSTDMQYF.